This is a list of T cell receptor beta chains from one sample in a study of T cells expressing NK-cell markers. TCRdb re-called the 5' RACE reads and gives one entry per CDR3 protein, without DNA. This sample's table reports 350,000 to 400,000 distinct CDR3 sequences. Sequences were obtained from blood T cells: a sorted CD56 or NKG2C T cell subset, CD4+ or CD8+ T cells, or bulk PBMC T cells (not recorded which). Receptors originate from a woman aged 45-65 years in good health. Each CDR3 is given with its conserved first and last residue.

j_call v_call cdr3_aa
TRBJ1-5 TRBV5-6 CASSLRQGEPQHF
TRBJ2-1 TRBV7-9 CASSSLAGGANEQFF
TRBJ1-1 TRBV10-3 CAISTGDKNTEAFF
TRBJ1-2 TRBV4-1 CASSSPQGAMNYGYTF
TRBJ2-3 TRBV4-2 CASSRIWTSGDTTDTQYF
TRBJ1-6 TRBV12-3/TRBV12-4 CASSSGLYNSPLHF
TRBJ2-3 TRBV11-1 CASSLGKGSTDTQYF
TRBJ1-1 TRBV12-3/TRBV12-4 CASSPPTSNTEAFF
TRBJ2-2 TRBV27 CASSILTSTGELFF
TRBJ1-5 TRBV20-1 CSARDDRDYQPQHF
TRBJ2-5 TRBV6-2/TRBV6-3 CASSYQDARLGETQYF
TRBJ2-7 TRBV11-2 CASSSLTGTGLYEQYF
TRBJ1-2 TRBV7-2 CASSFLDGYTF
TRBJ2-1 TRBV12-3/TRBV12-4 CASSLGTGGWNEQFF
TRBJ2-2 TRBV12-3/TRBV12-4 CASSLRPTLGAGELFF
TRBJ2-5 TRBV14 CASSHGLLGETQYF
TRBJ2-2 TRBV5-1 CASSSSGLAGLTGELFF
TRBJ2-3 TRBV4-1 CASSQDPARGFHTDTQYF
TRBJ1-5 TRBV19 CASQTAAGGSNQPQHF
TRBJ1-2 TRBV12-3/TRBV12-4 CASTPTSRYGYTF
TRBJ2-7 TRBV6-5 CASGRDSSYEQYF
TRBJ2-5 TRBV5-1 CASSLGDLGHQETQYF
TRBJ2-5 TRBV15 CATSRITGIQETQYF
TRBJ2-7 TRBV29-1 CSVGTSGRAYEQYF
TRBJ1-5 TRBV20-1 CSATGTDNQPQHF
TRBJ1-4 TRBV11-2 CASSLGTGHTKATNEKLFF
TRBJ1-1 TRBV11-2 CASSVKWGNTEAFF
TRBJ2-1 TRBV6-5 CASSRGQGPVVEFF
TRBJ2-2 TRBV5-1 CASSLAATGNTGELFF
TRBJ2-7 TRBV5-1 CASSLAEWTGNSYEQYF
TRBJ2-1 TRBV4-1 CASRGLVSSYNEQFF
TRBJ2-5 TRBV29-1 CSASSGQETQYF
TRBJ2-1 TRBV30 CAWSDQAVSYNEQFF
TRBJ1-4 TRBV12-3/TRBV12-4 CASSPHRAAGEKLFF
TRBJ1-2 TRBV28 CASRPDRVNGYTF
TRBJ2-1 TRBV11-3 CASGTSGRGSYNEQFF
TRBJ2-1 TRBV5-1 CASSNQGLPLDEQFF
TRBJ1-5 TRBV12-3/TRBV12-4 CASSRPTQPQHF
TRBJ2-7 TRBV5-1 CASSFRQASYEQYF
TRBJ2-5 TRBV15 CATSRDLVETQYF
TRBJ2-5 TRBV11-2 CASSPGAYRETQYF
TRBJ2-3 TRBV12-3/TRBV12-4 CASSTGTRVGSTDTQYF
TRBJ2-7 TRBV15 CATSLGQGTYEQYF
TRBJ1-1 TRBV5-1 CASSAPAGGEEAFF
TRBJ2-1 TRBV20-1 CSALFRLAGVYEQFF
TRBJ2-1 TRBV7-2 CASSPSGRLDEQFF
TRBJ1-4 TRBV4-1 CASSQAGTGDEKLFF
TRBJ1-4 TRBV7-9 CASSLRERGREKLFF
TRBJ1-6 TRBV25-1 CASSEYIRTGNSPLHF
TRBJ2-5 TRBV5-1 CASSLHGSGAQETQYF
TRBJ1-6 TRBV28 CASSSLDRVRNSPLHF
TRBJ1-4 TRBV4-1 CASSQYTGANEKLFF
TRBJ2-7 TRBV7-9 CASSLRSLEEQYF
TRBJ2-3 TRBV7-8 CASSRGGPPDTQYF
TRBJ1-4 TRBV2 CASSVSRGAVFF
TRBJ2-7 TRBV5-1 CASSKDLYEQYF
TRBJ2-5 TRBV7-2 CASSDSGSYQETQYF